This T cell receptor beta chain was identified in a study of blood T cell repertoires in COVID-19. Clones were read by immunoSEQ multiplex PCR, and TCRdb kept only the in-frame ones, dropping some. The sample yields under 300,000 clones, 75% to 90% seen once. This CDR3 is 13 amino acids long. Between the trimmed V and J ends, which lost 6 bases and 6 bases, there was a span of 12 bases. Germline CDR1 MNHEY, CDR2 SMNVEV (reference sequence). This sequence was found in a woman in her thirties or forties with acute or convalescent COVID-19. J is TRBJ2-1 and V is TRBV27; a weak D match, TRBD2 (5 bases). Source material: peripheral blood. CDR3 region: CASREDLLNEQFF. Written as DNA, the CDR3 is TGTGCCAGCAGGGAGGACTTACTCAATGAGCAGTTCTTC.